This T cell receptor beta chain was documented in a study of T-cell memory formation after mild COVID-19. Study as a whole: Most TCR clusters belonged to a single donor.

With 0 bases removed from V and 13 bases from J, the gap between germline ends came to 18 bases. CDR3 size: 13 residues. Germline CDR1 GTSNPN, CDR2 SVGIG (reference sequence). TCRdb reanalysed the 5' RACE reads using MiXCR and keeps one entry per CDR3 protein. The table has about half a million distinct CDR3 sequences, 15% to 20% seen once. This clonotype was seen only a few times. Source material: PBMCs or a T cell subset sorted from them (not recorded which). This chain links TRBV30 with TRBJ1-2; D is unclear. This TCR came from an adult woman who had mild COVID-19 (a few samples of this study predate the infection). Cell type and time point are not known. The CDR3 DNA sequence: TGTGCCTGGAGTGTACTTCTGGCAGCGAAAGTCACCTTC. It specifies CAWSVLLAAKVTF.